Given below is one T cell receptor (beta chain) in context. Trimming at V came to 3 bases and at J to 8 bases, leaving 3 bases not matched to a gene. CDR1 and CDR2 (germline): SNHLY, FYNNEI. CDR3 size: 13 residues. These data belong to a study of blood T cell repertoires in COVID-19. Study details: Sites in the United States, Italy and Spain provided acute and convalescent COVID-19 samples. From T cells, B-cell-depleted T cells, or PBMCs came the material, which was cDNA or gDNA.

As originally analysed: How many nucleated cells were present was estimated from reference gene primer amplification. Assay used: immunoSEQ multiplex PCR; TCRdb lists only in-frame clones, some missing. Clonal size and the V and J genes are those of that table, whereas D and trimming came from the DNA. Altogether about 39,000 clones are present, 80% to 95% being singletons, with the ten largest covering roughly 2%. The chain links TRBV2 to TRBJ1-4; 7 nucleotides match TRBD1. Sequencing input: peripheral blood. The receptor was derived from a man aged 50-59 years with active COVID-19. CDR3: CASSEEQGEKLFF. CDR3 nucleotide sequence: TGTGCCAGCAGTGAGGAACAGGGGGAAAAACTGTTTTTT.